The 24 T cell receptor beta chains below all came from one sample that was sequenced in a study of blood T cell repertoires in COVID-19. Sequencing used immunoSEQ multiplex PCR; TCRdb keeps in-frame clones, though not all of them. The sample includes roughly 100,000 clones, around 88% of them seen just once. The sample taken for sequencing was peripheral blood. Receptors originate from a human donor in a cohort sampled during active COVID-19.

This clone was recorded a few times. The V call is TRBV11-2, the J call TRBJ1-4; no firm D call. V lost 5 bases to trimming and J lost 7 bases, with 20 bases between them. The CDR3 has 16 amino acids. Germline lookup yields CDR1 SGHAT and CDR2 FQNNGV. CDR3 residues: CASSLRTEGLREKLFF. In DNA form, the CDR3 reads TGTGCCAGCAGCCTGAGGACGGAGGGCCTACGTGAAAAACTGTTTTTT.

This sequence joins TRBV5-1 and TRBJ2-3; 9 positions match TRBD1. Germline V lookup: CDR1 SGHRS, CDR2 YFSETQ. V was clipped by 2 bases and J by 1 base; unmatched bases: 2. The CDR3 sequence is 15 residues long. CDR3 nucleotide sequence: TGCGCCAGCAGCTTCCGGGACAGGGGCACAGATACGCAGTATTTT. This codes for CASSFRDRGTDTQYF.

The chain is built from TRBV9 and TRBJ2-1; 9 bases align to TRBD2. Per the germline V gene, CDR1 is SGDLS and CDR2 is YYNGEE. V was clipped by 4 bases and J by 9 bases; unmatched bases: 11. This CDR3 comprises 15 residues. Here the CDR3 DNA reads TGTGCCAGCAGCCGACGAGCTAGCGGGAATAGTGAGCAGTTCTTC. Translating it yields CASSRRASGNSEQFF.

The table lists this clone with a count of one. The gene calls are TRBV29-1 and TRBJ2-7; 10 nucleotides line up with TRBD2. CDR1 SQVTM and CDR2 ANQGSEA come from the germline V gene. V lost 3 bases and J lost 6; bases outside the gene matches: 5. This CDR3 comprises 13 residues. This chain's CDR3 is CSVDTSGEGEQYF. The CDR3 DNA sequence: TGCAGCGTTGATACTAGCGGGGAGGGCGAGCAGTACTTC.

The chain joins TRBV7-3 to TRBJ2-5, with D possibly being TRBD1 (5 bases). The CDR3 totals 14 residues. Trimming removed 2 bases from V and 2 bases from J, with 9 bases in between. From germline, CDR1 is SGHTA and CDR2 FQGTGA. As DNA, the CDR3 is TGTGCCAGCAGCTTAGGGGCGGAACAAGAGACCCAGTACTTC. Amino acid sequence: CASSLGAEQETQYF. Full variable domain (outside the CDR3, taken from reference TRBV7-3 and TRBJ2-5): GAGVSQTPSNKVTEKGKYVELRCDPISGHTALYWYRQSLGQGPEFLIYFQGTGAADDSGLPNDRFFAVRPEGSVSTLKIQRTERGDSAVYLCASSLGAEQETQYFGPGTRLLVL.

CDR3 residues: CATSDLGDRGPADTQYF. CDR3 bases: TGTGCCACCAGTGATTTGGGGGACAGGGGGCCTGCAGATACGCAGTATTTT. The chain employs TRBV24-1 and TRBJ2-3; 12 nucleotides line up with TRBD1. The trim removed 0 bases at V and 4 bases at J, leaving 4 bases unmatched. CDR1 and CDR2 (germline): KGHDR, SFDVKD. This CDR3 region has 17 residues.

V and J are TRBV19 and TRBJ1-6; D perhaps matches TRBD1 (5 bases). The V and J ends lost 6 bases and 6 bases respectively, with 15 bases between them. Germline-derived CDR1 and CDR2 are LNHDA and SQIVND (reference sequence). The CDR3 is 15 amino acids. CDR3 nucleotides: TGTGCCAGTAGAGACAGTGCTGGTCTTAATTCACCCCTCCACTTT. Residues: CASRDSAGLNSPLHF.

This clone was seen only once. The V call is TRBV19, the J call TRBJ2-3; the D gene is possibly TRBD2 (5 bases). Germline CDR1 is LNHDA and CDR2 is SQIVND (reference sequence). CDR3 length: 16 residues. Trimming removed 4 bases from V and 5 bases from J, with 19 bases in between. The DNA of the CDR3 is TGTGCCAGTAGTAACTCCCCGGGCCGAAGCGGAGATACGCAGTATTTT. It encodes CASSNSPGRSGDTQYF.

The chain uses TRBV28 and TRBJ2-2, with 9 bases matching TRBD1. With 6 bases clipped from V and 4 bases from J, the junction kept 15 bases outside the gene matches. In germline, CDR1 is MDHEN, CDR2 SYDVKM. The CDR3 runs to 18 residues. DNA of the CDR3: TGTGCCAGCAGCTCCCATGGCCCTGGGACAGGGAGCACCGGGGAGCTGTTTTTT. Its protein product is CASSSHGPGTGSTGELFF.

DNA for the CDR3: TGTGCCAGCTCACCGGGAACAGGGGGCGGGAGCACAGATACGCAGTATTTT. This sequence encodes CASSPGTGGGSTDTQYF. The J gene is TRBJ2-3, the V gene TRBV18, with TRBD1 identical over 9 bases. CDR1 and CDR2 (germline): KGHSH, LQKENI. Trimming took 3 bases from V and 0 from J; bases not matched to a gene: 7. This CDR3 region has 17 residues. The whole variable domain, remainder taken from reference TRBV18 and TRBJ2-3, is NAGVMQNPRHLVRRRGQEARLRCSPMKGHSHVYWYRQLPEEGLKFMVYLQKENIIDESGMPKERFSAEFPKEGPSILRIQQVVRGDSAAYFCASSPGTGGGSTDTQYFGPGTRLTVL.

The CDR3 reads CAWSGVAGARTDTQYF. For the CDR3, the DNA is TGTGCCTGGAGTGGGGTAGCGGGGGCCCGCACAGATACGCAGTATTTT. The chain couples TRBV30 to TRBJ2-3; 9 nucleotides line up with TRBD2. The CDR3 is 16 residues long. Germline CDR1 is GTSNPN and CDR2 is SVGIG (reference sequence). V shed 1 base and J 1 base; nucleotides not matched to a gene: 6.

The genes are TRBV5-6 and TRBJ1-4; 7 bases match TRBD1. V shed 1 base, J shed 6 bases, and the junction held 3 bases outside the gene matches. The germline CDR1 and CDR2 sequences are SGHDT and YYEEEE. There are 14 residues in the CDR3. CDR3 in DNA: TGTGCCAGCAGCTTGTTAGGGGGCGATGAAAAACTGTTTTTT. Its protein product is CASSLLGGDEKLFF. The variable domain in full, completed from reference TRBV5-6 and TRBJ1-4, reads DAGVTQSPTHLIKTRGQQVTLRCSPKSGHDTVSWYQQALGQGPQFIFQYYEEEERQRGNFPDRFSGHQFPNYSSELNVNALLLGDSALYLCASSLLGGDEKLFFGSGTQLSVL.

The rearrangement joins TRBV28 to TRBJ2-7; a possible D gene is TRBD2 (6 bases). Germline V gene sequence: CDR1 MDHEN, CDR2 SYDVKM. The V end was cut by 1 base, the J end by 3 bases, with 13 bases between. The CDR3 is 15 amino acids. CDR3 coding DNA: TGTGCCAGCAGTTTATCCGGGACTCTTAACTACGAGCAGTACTTC. It yields the protein CASSLSGTLNYEQYF.

The rearrangement joins TRBV6-5 to TRBJ2-6; the D is unclear. The length of the CDR3 is 13 residues. Trimming stripped 5 bases from V and 0 bases from J, with 2 bases between. The germline gives CDR1 MNHEY, CDR2 SVGAGI. CDR3 sequence (DNA): TGTGCCAGCAGTCTCTCTGGGGCCAACGTCCTGACTTTC. It yields the protein CASSLSGANVLTF.

The chain links TRBV27 to TRBJ2-3; TRBD2 matches at 7 bases. Germline V gene data show CDR1 as MNHEY and CDR2 as SMNVEV (reference sequence). CDR3 length: 16 amino acids. Unmatched junction bases numbered 5, after V lost 2 bases and J lost 0 bases. The CDR3: CASSLRGSESTDTQYF. CDR3 nucleotides: TGTGCCAGCAGTTTACGCGGGAGTGAAAGCACAGATACGCAGTATTTT.

The rearrangement joins TRBV11-2 to TRBJ1-1, with D possibly matching TRBD1 (6 bases). CDR3 length: 12 residues. From germline, CDR1 is SGHAT and CDR2 FQNNGV. Trimming shortened V by 6 bases and J by 6 bases, and 11 bases separated the two germline ends. DNA of the CDR3: TGTGCCAGCAGACAGGGAAACTCTGAAGCTTTCTTT. As protein: CASRQGNSEAFF.

In its sample, this clone was seen once. This chain links TRBV5-8 with TRBJ1-3, with a tentative D call TRBD1 (5 bases). The CDR3 has 17 amino acids. Germline V gene sequence: CDR1 SGHTS, CDR2 YDEGEE. V was pared by 2 bases and J by 4 bases, with 19 bases between. This CDR3 is CASSFKGTGDRGNTIYF. DNA of the CDR3: TGTGCCAGCAGCTTTAAGGGGACGGGGGACCGAGGAAACACCATATATTTT. Filled out from reference TRBV5-8 and TRBJ1-3, the complete variable domain reads EAGVTQSPTHLIKTRGQQATLRCSPISGHTSVYWYQQALGLGLQFLLWYDEGEERNRGNFPPRFSGRQFPNYSSELNVNALELEDSALYLCASSFKGTGDRGNTIYFGEGSWLTVV.

The CDR3 DNA follows: TGCGCCAGCAGCCAAGGGGACAGGGCCTACAATGAGCAGTTCTTC. It is translated as CASSQGDRAYNEQFF. The chain couples TRBV4-3 to TRBJ2-1; 9 nucleotides agree with TRBD1. This CDR3 contains 15 residues. In germline, CDR1 is LGHNA, CDR2 YSLEER. Trimming took 1 base from V and 2 from J; bases not matched to a gene: 0.

In this sample, this clone turned up a few times. The chain has TRBV6-6 and TRBJ1-2; 7 bases are shared with TRBD1. CDR1 is MNHNY, CDR2 SVGAGI, per germline (reference sequence). V lost 2 bases, J lost 6 bases, and 6 bases stayed unmatched. The CDR3 has 14 amino acids. The CDR3 DNA reads TGTGCCAGCAGTTACGACAGGGCGAGGCATGGCTACACCTTC. Its protein is CASSYDRARHGYTF.

This chain uses TRBV9 with TRBJ1-5; D unresolved. V was pared by 0 bases and J by 9 bases, with 16 bases between. This CDR3 region has 15 residues. Germline assignment: CDR1 SGDLS and CDR2 YYNGEE. As DNA, the CDR3 is TGTGCCAGCAGCGTAGCTTCGGAGCCGGGTAGGCCCCAGCATTTT. This gives the protein CASSVASEPGRPQHF.

V and J are TRBV18 and TRBJ2-5; 8 positions match TRBD1. Germline CDR1 is KGHSH and CDR2 is LQKENI. The CDR3 covers 16 residues. V lost 0 bases and J lost 7; bases outside the gene matches: 10. The CDR3 sequence is CASSPPGRGRAGTQYF. Written as DNA, the CDR3 is TGTGCCAGCTCACCACCGGGCAGGGGGCGCGCGGGGACCCAGTACTTC. Using reference TRBV18 and TRBJ2-5 for the parts outside the CDR3, the full variable domain is NAGVMQNPRHLVRRRGQEARLRCSPMKGHSHVYWYRQLPEEGLKFMVYLQKENIIDESGMPKERFSAEFPKEGPSILRIQQVVRGDSAAYFCASSPPGRGRAGTQYFGPGTRLLVL.

This clone was seen a single time. The chain uses TRBV11-2 and TRBJ2-2; no clear D gene. The CDR3 consists of 14 residues. Trimming cost V 1 base and J 7 bases, with 10 bases left between them. Germline CDR1 SGHAT, CDR2 FQNNGV. DNA for the CDR3: TGTGCCAGCAGCTTAGTCGTAGTTATCGGGGAGCTGTTTTTT. Translation gives CASSLVVVIGELFF.

This clone was picked up a small number of times. The chain combines TRBV28 with TRBJ1-1; D possibly corresponds to TRBD1 (6 bases). CDR3 length: 14 amino acids. The germline CDR1 and CDR2 sequences are MDHEN and SYDVKM. V lost 2 bases and J lost 1, with 8 bases in between. DNA of the CDR3: TGTGCCAGCAGTTTACAGGGGCAGAACACTGAAGCTTTCTTT. Its protein product is CASSLQGQNTEAFF.

The V gene is TRBV4-2, the J gene TRBJ2-1; 12 bases line up with TRBD2. The germline gives CDR1 LGHNA, CDR2 YNFKEQ. V was pared by 0 bases and J by 4 bases, with 4 bases of the junction left unmatched. This CDR3 region has 17 residues. DNA of the CDR3: TGTGCCAGCAGCCAAGATCGAGGGACTAGCGGGTACAATGAGCAGTTCTTC. Its protein product is CASSQDRGTSGYNEQFF.